This T cell receptor (beta chain) was sequenced during a study of cytomegalovirus exposure and HLA in healthy donors. General study results and limits: Sequencing likely caused a cluster of highly shared sequence variants.

The CDR3 has 15 amino acids. Germline CDR1 and CDR2: LNHDA and SQIVND (reference sequence). V dropped 3 bases and J dropped 1 base, with 9 bases sitting between them. The PCR made use of 60 Vbeta and 13 Jbeta primers. The repertoire was sequenced with immunoSEQ multiplex PCR; TCRdb's copy has only in-frame clones and lacks some. The sample contains around 160,000 clones, roughly 85% of which appear only once. Comments on this clone: As yet, its antigen is unknown.

The V call is TRBV19, the J call TRBJ2-2; D possibly corresponds to TRBD2 (6 bases). The clonotype originates from a man aged 18 to 35 in good health and CMV-seropositive. Sequencing was performed on PBMCs. CDR3 amino acids: CASSIRRGNTGELFF. The CDR3 nucleotides read TGTGCCAGTAGTATTAGGCGGGGGAACACCGGGGAGCTGTTTTTT.